This note documents a single T cell receptor (beta chain) sequence. Its antigen remains unknown. The PCR employed 60 Vbeta primers together with 13 Jbeta primers. Sequencing was performed with immunoSEQ multiplex PCR; in TCRdb, only in-frame clones are kept and a portion is missing. The table has about 240,000 clones, 82% seen once. These data belong to a study of cytomegalovirus exposure and HLA in healthy donors. Study-level results: The classifier reportedly diagnosed cytomegalovirus status with high sensitivity and specificity. In a later analysis, HLA-associated TCR beta chains were more clonally expanded than equally common others.

Germline V gene lookup returns CDR1 SQVTM and CDR2 ANQGSEA. With V trimmed by 5 bases and J by 6 bases, 8 bases remained unmatched. This CDR3 is 13 amino acids long. The V gene is TRBV29-1, the J gene TRBJ2-7, with 9 nucleotides matching TRBD1. The source is a middle-aged woman in good health and CMV-seropositive. Sequences were obtained from PBMCs. CDR3 sequence reads: CSVRDRVDSEQYF. In nucleotides, the CDR3 is TGCAGCGTTCGGGACAGGGTTGATTCCGAGCAGTACTTC.